The following is a T cell receptor (beta chain) sequence with its context. These data originate in a study of T cell responses to AZD1222 COVID-19 vaccine. Sequenced by immunoSEQ multiplex PCR; TCRdb stores in-frame clones only, minus some. The data contain under 150,000 clones, around 87% of them singletons. The V gene lost 4 bases and the J gene lost 2 bases, with 7 bases spanning the gap. Germline-derived CDR1 and CDR2 are KGHDR and SFDVKD. CDR3 size: 13 residues. The clonotype originates from an adult who received the AZD1222 COVID-19 vaccine. The chain recombines TRBV24-1 with TRBJ1-2; D perhaps matches TRBD1 (5 bases). The specimen was peripheral blood, collected 28 days after the second AZD1222 dose. The CDR3, as DNA: TGTGCCACCAGTGACAGGGCCAACTATGGCTACACCTTC. It yields the protein CATSDRANYGYTF.